The rows below give T cell receptor beta chains drawn from one sample of a study of T cells expressing NK-cell markers. Each CDR3 protein gets one entry in TCRdb, which reprocessed the 5' RACE reads and gives no DNA. The repertoire table contains 500,000 or so distinct CDR3 sequences. Material for sequencing was blood T cells: a sorted CD56 or NKG2C T cell subset, CD4+ or CD8+ T cells, or bulk PBMC T cells (not recorded which). The source is a young man in good health. Both conserved end residues are part of each CDR3.

v_call	j_call	cdr3_aa
TRBV9	TRBJ1-2	CASSLGTGENYGYTF
TRBV12-3/TRBV12-4	TRBJ2-1	CASSPSLADRFF
TRBV5-1	TRBJ1-1	CASSSGQGDEAFF
TRBV12-3/TRBV12-4	TRBJ2-5	CASSLGPGTGGAETQYF
TRBV20-1	TRBJ2-1	CSAYGTSGRRSTYNEQFF
TRBV5-1	TRBJ2-1	CASSLGGPRDEQFF
TRBV12-3/TRBV12-4	TRBJ2-5	CASSITRDYQETQYF
TRBV3-1	TRBJ1-1	CASSPKPRGLTNTEAFF
TRBV12-3/TRBV12-4	TRBJ1-1	CASSFRQGAGNTEAFF
TRBV3-1	TRBJ2-1	CASSQYGSGASSYNEQFF
TRBV11-3	TRBJ2-7	CASSFGSGTTYEQYF
TRBV7-2	TRBJ2-3	CASSFLSSGSRDTQYF
TRBV25-1	TRBJ1-6	CASSEAGRYGSPLHF
TRBV20-1	TRBJ2-7	CSASGFAGVSYEQYF
TRBV7-3	TRBJ2-3	CASSSQLGTQYF
TRBV20-1	TRBJ2-1	CSARAFAGSQFF
TRBV20-1	TRBJ2-7	CSARDNLAYEQYF
TRBV12-3/TRBV12-4	TRBJ1-2	CASSPQPPRYGYTF
TRBV27	TRBJ2-1	CASSYYYGAREQFF
TRBV6-1	TRBJ2-2	CAIYLPGGELFF
TRBV29-1	TRBJ2-1	CSVEKPWGGELSSYNEQFF
TRBV20-1	TRBJ1-1	CSAQGILGNTEAFF
TRBV12-5	TRBJ2-6	CASGSPGRSSGANVLTF
TRBV20-1	TRBJ2-7	CSATFSGGFYEQYF
TRBV5-1	TRBJ2-2	CASRAGGVSGELFF
TRBV5-1	TRBJ2-5	CASSSAASPDQETQYF
TRBV7-8	TRBJ2-1	CASSIQGVPYNEQFF
TRBV12-3/TRBV12-4	TRBJ1-2	CATSQGRDGYGYTF
TRBV4-3	TRBJ2-1	CASSQESEWYEQFF
TRBV5-1	TRBJ1-6	CASSPRSGEGSPLHF
TRBV27	TRBJ2-5	CASSFGSGSETQYF
TRBV7-9	TRBJ1-1	CASSLPDRGKWSEAFF
TRBV5-1	TRBJ2-5	CASSSPSVQETQYF
TRBV20-1	TRBJ2-1	CSASVDLAGNNEQFF
TRBV7-9	TRBJ2-1	CASSSGADGFNEQFF
TRBV18	TRBJ2-2	CASSPNQGAGELFF
TRBV13	TRBJ2-7	CASSLERGQTYEQYF
TRBV29-1	TRBJ1-4	CSVEDPLGREKLFF
TRBV4-2	TRBJ2-2	CASSLSGRDGTGELFF
TRBV30	TRBJ1-5	CAWSVRRGAGQPQHF
TRBV14	TRBJ2-1	CASSHRENREQFF
TRBV5-5	TRBJ2-7	CASSSGTGAGTYEQYF
TRBV6-2/TRBV6-3	TRBJ2-7	CASKIRGPFYEQYF
TRBV20-1	TRBJ1-5	CSAGQGGRNQPQHF
TRBV5-5	TRBJ2-1	CASSTPGGTSVNEQFF
TRBV7-9	TRBJ1-1	CASSSTGAHTEAFF
TRBV12-3/TRBV12-4	TRBJ2-2	CASSLRGTGELFF
TRBV12-3/TRBV12-4	TRBJ1-2	CASRPDTGGGSYGYTF
TRBV12-3/TRBV12-4	TRBJ2-5	CASSFYEDRQETQYF
TRBV6-1	TRBJ2-3	CASSPKPPTDTQYF
TRBV20-1	TRBJ1-2	CSALILTGDSYGYTF
TRBV6-4	TRBJ2-2	CASSDSITGRGSTGELFF
TRBV10-3	TRBJ2-3	CAIKTGLAGEYADTQYF
TRBV28	TRBJ2-3	CASSPWTSTQYF
TRBV20-1	TRBJ2-1	CSARSGRVYNEQFF
TRBV29-1	TRBJ1-3	CSVDPVPPGNTIYF
TRBV25-1	TRBJ1-4	CASSGGGGWEKLFF
TRBV28	TRBJ1-6	CASSLTGGLSPLHF
TRBV7-2	TRBJ2-3	CASSGIAGAALDTQYF